This T cell receptor beta chain was profiled in a study of breast tumors, draining lymph nodes, adjacent tissues. TCRdb reprocessed the multiplex PCR reads via MiXCR and lists one record per CDR3 protein. This table holds some 120,000 distinct CDR3 sequences, just under 20% found once. Many counts were recorded for this clonotype. Trimming took off 4 bases at V and 4 bases at J, with 13 bases between the two ends. The CDR3 sequence is 14 residues long. From germline, CDR1 is SEHNR and CDR2 FQNEAQ (reference sequence). The lymph nodes were axillary draining lymph nodes from breast cancer patients. The rearrangement uses TRBV7-9 and TRBJ2-5; D might be TRBD2 (5 bases). Sequences were obtained from axillary lymph node tissue. The receptor was isolated from a female donor with breast cancer. Some clones in this sample may be carry-over from other donors' samples. The CDR3 protein is CASSSGVSLETQYF. In DNA form, the CDR3 reads TGTGCCAGCAGCTCCGGGGTGTCGCTAGAGACCCAGTACTTC.